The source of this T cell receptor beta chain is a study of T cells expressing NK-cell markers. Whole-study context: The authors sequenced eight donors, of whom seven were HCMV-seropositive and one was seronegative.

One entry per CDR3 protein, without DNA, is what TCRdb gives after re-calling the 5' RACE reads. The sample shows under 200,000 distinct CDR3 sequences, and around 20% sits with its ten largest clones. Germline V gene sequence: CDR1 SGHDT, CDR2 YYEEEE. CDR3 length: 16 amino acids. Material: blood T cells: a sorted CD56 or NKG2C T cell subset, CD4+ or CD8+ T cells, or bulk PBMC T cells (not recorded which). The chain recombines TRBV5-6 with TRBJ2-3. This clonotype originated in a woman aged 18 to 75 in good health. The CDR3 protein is CASSLALTRRTDTQYF.